This passage covers 27 T cell receptor beta chains from one sample sequenced in a study of shared clonotypes between healthy human individuals. Cells designated naive CD8 were CD45RO-negative and were positively selected for CCR7, with terminally differentiated effector memory CD45RA+ cells excluded. Some clones are missing from TCRdb's copy, which holds only in-frame ones; the method was immunoSEQ multiplex PCR. Of some 630,000 clones listed, roughly 96% are singletons. Sequencing was carried out using naive CD8+ T cells sorted from blood. The source of these receptors is a woman aged 30 to 39 in good health.

The J gene is TRBJ2-1, the V gene TRBV27, with a tentative D call TRBD2 (5 bases). This CDR3 is built from 17 residues. Trimming stripped 2 bases from V and 5 bases from J, with 19 bases between. Germline CDR1 is MNHEY and CDR2 is SMNVEV (reference sequence). The CDR3 DNA follows: TGTGCCAGCAGTTTAAAGGCCGCTGGGAACGGGAACAATGAGCAGTTCTTC. Protein sequence: CASSLKAAGNGNNEQFF.

The V and J genes are TRBV5-1 and TRBJ2-3; D unresolved. Germline V gene lookup returns CDR1 SGHRS and CDR2 YFSETQ. V was shortened by 1 base and J by 5 bases, with 2 bases between the two germline ends. CDR3 length: 11 amino acids. CDR3 amino acids: CASSLLDTQYF. The CDR3 DNA reads as TGCGCCAGCAGCTTGTTAGATACGCAGTATTTT.

Worth noting for this clone: The same CDR3 is also encoded by other DNA sequences in this sample. V gene TRBV4-1 combines with J gene TRBJ1-1; TRBD1 aligns across 9 bases. This CDR3 contains 15 residues. Germline CDR1 is MGHRA and CDR2 is YSYEKL. Germline trimming cut 4 bases from V and 0 bases from J; bases unmatched to any gene: 3. The CDR3 sequence is CASSPGQGMNTEAFF. The CDR3 DNA follows: TGCGCCAGCAGCCCGGGACAGGGAATGAACACTGAAGCTTTCTTT.

The CDR3 loop is CASSIYRGPYEQYF. The CDR3 region has the DNA TGTGCCAGCAGTATATACAGGGGGCCTTACGAGCAGTACTTC. The rearrangement uses TRBV28 and TRBJ2-7, with 9 nucleotides matching TRBD1. The CDR3 is made up of 14 amino acids. V lost 5 bases to trimming and J lost 4 bases; unmatched junction nucleotides: 6. The germline V gene encodes CDR1 MDHEN and CDR2 SYDVKM.

The rearrangement uses TRBV9 and TRBJ2-3, with D possibly matching TRBD2 (6 bases). Trimming stripped 3 bases from V and 0 bases from J, with 14 bases between. The CDR3 totals 16 residues. The germline CDR1 and CDR2 sequences are SGDLS and YYNGEE. CDR3 in DNA: TGTGCCAGCAGCGCGTTAGCGGTTTCTAGCACAGATACGCAGTATTTT. As protein: CASSALAVSSTDTQYF.

The chain is built from TRBV11-1 and TRBJ1-1, with 9 bases fitting TRBD1. J lost 2 bases, V lost 5 bases, and 12 bases had no gene match. CDR1 SGHAT and CDR2 FQDESV come from the germline V gene (reference sequence). CDR3 length: 17 residues. For the CDR3, the DNA is TGTGCCAGCAGCCACCTAGGACAGGGGAAGTTAAACACTGAAGCTTTCTTT. Amino acids: CASSHLGQGKLNTEAFF.

The gene calls are TRBV4-1 and TRBJ2-7, with D perhaps TRBD1 or TRBD2 (5 bases each). CDR1 MGHRA and CDR2 YSYEKL come from the germline V gene. CDR3 size: 15 residues. The V gene lost 3 bases and the J gene lost 0 bases, with 12 bases spanning the gap. CDR3 DNA: TGCGCCAGCAGCCAGGGGGTGGCGGCCTCCTACGAGCAGTACTTC. This encodes CASSQGVAASYEQYF.

This sequence joins TRBV9 and TRBJ2-3; D might be TRBD1 or TRBD2, each matching 6 bases. Trimming shortened V by 0 bases and J by 2 bases, and 10 bases separated the two germline ends. This CDR3 spans 15 amino acids. Germline CDR1 and CDR2: SGDLS and YYNGEE. The CDR3 DNA reads as TGTGCCAGCAGCGTAGTCTCGGGGGCCACAGATACGCAGTATTTT. It codes for CASSVVSGATDTQYF. The full variable domain, completed using reference TRBV9 and TRBJ2-3, is DSGVTQTPKHLITATGQRVTLRCSPRSGDLSVYWYQQSLDQGLQFLIQYYNGEERAKGNILERFSAQQFPDLHSELNLSSLELGDSALYFCASSVVSGATDTQYFGPGTRLTVL.

V usage is TRBV28 and J usage is TRBJ2-7; D call uncertain. CDR3 length: 11 residues. V was pared by 10 bases and J by 0 bases, with 7 bases between. Germline assignment: CDR1 MDHEN and CDR2 SYDVKM. CDR3 in DNA: TGTGCCACCCTGAGCTCCTACGAGCAGTACTTC. Protein sequence: CATLSSYEQYF. Full variable domain (outside the CDR3, taken from reference TRBV28 and TRBJ2-7): DVKVTQSSRYLVKRTGEKVFLECVQDMDHENMFWYRQDPGLGLRLIYFSYDVKMKEKGDIPEGYSVSREKKERFSLILESASTNQTSMYLCATLSSYEQYFGPGTRLTVT.

The chain is built from TRBV27 and TRBJ2-7; 7 bases are shared with TRBD1. CDR1 is MNHEY and CDR2 is SMNVEV in the germline V gene (reference sequence). Trimming took 0 bases from V and 0 from J; bases not matched to a gene: 5. CDR3 length equals 16 residues. In DNA, the CDR3 is TGTGCCAGCAGTTTATCAGCGACAGGGTCCTCCTACGAGCAGTACTTC. Amino acids: CASSLSATGSSYEQYF.

The CDR3 here is CASSQGTGDFEKLFF. In nucleotides, the CDR3 is TGTGCCAGCAGCCAAGGGACAGGAGATTTTGAAAAACTGTTTTTT. The chain carries TRBV5-6 and TRBJ1-4; 8 bases fit TRBD1. The CDR3 totals 15 residues. Trimming cost V 4 bases and J 7 bases; bases outside gene matches: 9. The germline V gene encodes CDR1 SGHDT and CDR2 YYEEEE.

The genes are TRBV30 and TRBJ1-1; no reliable D call. This CDR3 spans 11 amino acids. V shed 5 bases and J shed 0 bases, with 4 bases lying between them. Germline V gene sequence: CDR1 GTSNPN, CDR2 SVGIG (reference sequence). The CDR3 DNA reads TGTGCCTGGGATATGAACACTGAAGCTTTCTTT. Translating it yields CAWDMNTEAFF. Full variable domain (remainder filled in from reference TRBV30 and TRBJ1-1): SQTIHQWPATLVQPVGSPLSLECTVEGTSNPNLYWYRQAAGRGLQLLFYSVGIGQISSEVPQNLSASRPQDRQFILSSKKLLLSDSGFYLCAWDMNTEAFFGQGTRLTVV.

This clone was seen once. This sequence joins TRBV6-5 and TRBJ2-7, with D perhaps matching TRBD1 (5 bases). This CDR3 spans 14 amino acids. CDR1 and CDR2 (germline): MNHEY, SVGAGI. Trimming pared 6 bases from V and 2 bases from J, leaving 14 bases between. The CDR3 DNA follows: TGTGCCAGCAGCCACGATGACAGAACCTACGAGCAGTACTTC. It codes for CASSHDDRTYEQYF.

The chain links TRBV10-1 to TRBJ2-3; D may correspond to TRBD1 or TRBD2 (5 bases each). Looked up from germline, CDR1 is WNHNN and CDR2 is SYGVQD (reference sequence). This CDR3 has 13 amino acids. V gave up 8 bases and J gave up 0 bases, with 9 bases separating them. CDR3 nucleotides: TGCGCCAGCCGGGACCAAAGCACAGATACGCAGTATTTT. Translation: CASRDQSTDTQYF.

V and J are TRBV6-1 and TRBJ2-1; 8 positions agree with TRBD2. The junction had 5 bases not matched to a gene; V was cut back by 4 bases and J by 0 bases. The V gene's germline CDR1 is MNHNS and CDR2 SASEGT. The CDR3 runs 16 residues. The DNA for the CDR3 is TGTGCCAGCAGTGTCGCTAGCGGGTACTCCTACAATGAGCAGTTCTTC. Amino acid sequence: CASSVASGYSYNEQFF.

The sample holds one count of this clone. The chain recombines TRBV13 with TRBJ1-1; 7 bases are a match to TRBD1. Losses at the gene ends were 6 bases for V and 4 bases for J; bases not matched to a gene: 8. The CDR3 totals 14 residues. Germline CDR1 reads PRHDT; CDR2 reads FYEKMQ (reference sequence). This CDR3 is CASRTYRGGTEAFF. CDR3 DNA: TGTGCCAGCAGGACCTACAGGGGAGGCACTGAAGCTTTCTTT.

V usage is TRBV2 and J usage is TRBJ1-5, with 7 positions matching TRBD1. Germline V gene lookup returns CDR1 SNHLY and CDR2 FYNNEI. The CDR3 length is 15 residues. After removal of 3 bases from V and 6 bases from J, the junction contained 8 bases not matched to a gene. The CDR3 DNA reads TGTGCCAGCAGTGACTGGCAGGGGGATGGTCAGCCCCAGCATTTT. This codes for CASSDWQGDGQPQHF.

V gene TRBV11-2 combines with J gene TRBJ2-1; no firm D call. The germline CDR1 and CDR2 sequences are SGHAT and FQNNGV. The CDR3 is 11 amino acids. V lost 1 base, J lost 6 bases, and 1 base lay in between. CDR3 sequence reads: CASSLVNEQFF. CDR3 sequence (DNA): TGTGCCAGCAGCTTAGTCAATGAGCAGTTCTTC.

This sequence joins TRBV6-5 and TRBJ2-2; perhaps TRBD2 as D (6 bases). Germline loops: CDR1 MNHEY, CDR2 SVGAGI. The CDR3 covers 15 residues. Trimming removed 0 bases from V and 7 bases from J, with 12 bases in between. The CDR3: CASSYSIWGDGELFF. DNA of the CDR3: TGTGCCAGCAGTTACTCGATTTGGGGGGACGGGGAGCTGTTTTTT.

The chain carries TRBV6-5 and TRBJ2-5; maybe TRBD2 (6 bases). The CDR3 has 12 residues. CDR1 MNHEY and CDR2 SVGAGI come from the germline V gene. Trimming removed 6 bases at V and 7 bases at J, with 12 bases between. The CDR3 sequence: CASSSGAGTQYF. In DNA form, the CDR3 reads TGTGCCAGCAGCTCGGGAGCGGGGACCCAGTACTTC.

This clone came up a few times. CDR3 coding DNA: TGTGCCAGCAGTTTAATCCAGGGAGGAGATGGCTACACCTTC. Encoded protein: CASSLIQGGDGYTF. The chain has TRBV28 and TRBJ1-2, with D possibly TRBD1 on 5 matching bases. This CDR3 has 14 residues. CDR1 and CDR2 (germline): MDHEN, SYDVKM. Trimming left V 2 bases short and J 6 bases short, with 13 bases between.

This chain links TRBV4-1 with TRBJ2-3; a weak D match, TRBD2 (6 bases). CDR3 length: 15 amino acids. Per the germline V gene, CDR1 is MGHRA and CDR2 is YSYEKL. The V gene lost 1 base and the J gene lost 0 bases, with 8 bases spanning the gap. CDR3 protein: CASSQVLASTDTQYF. In nucleotides, the CDR3 is TGCGCCAGCAGCCAAGTACTAGCTAGCACAGATACGCAGTATTTT.

The gene calls are TRBV28 and TRBJ2-5, with 10 nucleotides matching TRBD2. Germline V gene sequence: CDR1 MDHEN, CDR2 SYDVKM. The CDR3 runs to 16 residues. The ends lost 6 bases at V and 4 bases at J; junction bases unmatched: 11. As DNA, the CDR3 is TGTGCCAGCAGGCTAACCGGGACTAGCGTTCTAGAGACCCAGTACTTC. It yields the protein CASRLTGTSVLETQYF.

V and J are TRBV2 and TRBJ2-2; the match to TRBD1 covers 10 bases. V shed 4 bases and J 5 bases; nucleotides not matched to a gene: 10. Germline V gene sequence: CDR1 SNHLY, CDR2 FYNNEI. The CDR3 has 17 amino acids. The CDR3 sequence: CASSARQGAESTGELFF. The CDR3 coding sequence is TGTGCCAGCAGTGCAAGACAGGGGGCTGAGTCGACCGGGGAGCTGTTTTTT. Filled out from reference TRBV2 and TRBJ2-2, the complete variable domain reads EPEVTQTPSHQVTQMGQEVILRCVPISNHLYFYWYRQILGQKVEFLVSFYNNEISEKSEIFDDQFSVERPDGSNFTLKIRSTKLEDSAMYFCASSARQGAESTGELFFGEGSRLTVL.

The rearrangement links TRBV4-1 to TRBJ2-5; 7 nucleotides line up with TRBD2. CDR3 length: 13 amino acids. Germline CDR1 reads MGHRA; CDR2 reads YSYEKL. J gave up 4 bases and V 1 base, and 0 bases lay outside the gene matches. The CDR3 here is CASSQGGGETQYF. The CDR3, as DNA: TGCGCCAGCAGCCAAGGGGGGGGAGAGACCCAGTACTTC.

J is TRBJ1-3 and V is TRBV19; no clear D gene. V lost 8 bases, J lost 3 bases, and 11 bases lay in between. This CDR3 has 13 residues. Germline V gene sequence: CDR1 LNHDA, CDR2 SQIVND (reference sequence). CDR3 DNA sequence: TGTGCCAGTGCGTGGCAGAGTGGAAACACCATATATTTT. Translation: CASAWQSGNTIYF.

This rearrangement joins TRBV19 to TRBJ1-5; 9 bases are shared with TRBD1. After removal of 6 bases from V and 2 bases from J, the junction contained 5 bases not matched to a gene. This CDR3 is built from 15 residues. Germline loops: CDR1 LNHDA, CDR2 SQIVND (reference sequence). CDR3 sequence: CASSWDREGNQPQHF. In DNA, the CDR3 is TGTGCCAGTAGCTGGGACAGGGAAGGCAATCAGCCCCAGCATTTT.